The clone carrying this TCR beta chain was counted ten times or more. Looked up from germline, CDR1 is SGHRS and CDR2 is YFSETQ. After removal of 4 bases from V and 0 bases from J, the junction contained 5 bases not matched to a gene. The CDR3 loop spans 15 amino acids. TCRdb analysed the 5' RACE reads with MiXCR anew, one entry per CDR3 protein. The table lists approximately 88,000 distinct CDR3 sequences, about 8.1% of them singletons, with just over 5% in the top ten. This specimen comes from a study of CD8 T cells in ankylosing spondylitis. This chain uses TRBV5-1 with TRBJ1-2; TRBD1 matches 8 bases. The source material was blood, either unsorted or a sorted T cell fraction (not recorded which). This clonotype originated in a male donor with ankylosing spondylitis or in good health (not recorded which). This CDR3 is CASSRGQEANYGYTF. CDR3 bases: TGCGCCAGCAGCCGGGGACAGGAAGCTAACTATGGCTACACCTTC.